The 26 T cell receptor beta chains in this list originate from one sample, sequenced in a study of lymphopenia after photon versus proton radiotherapy. TCRdb keeps only in-frame clones here, not all; method: immunoSEQ multiplex PCR. The sample lists approximately 30,000 clones; approximately 95% were seen once. This material consisted of peripheral blood, taken from a patient treated with photon-based radiotherapy. These receptors all come from a woman in her fifties or sixties with cholangiocarcinoma.

The chain uses TRBV19 and TRBJ1-1; possibly TRBD1 for D (6 bases). Germline CDR1 is LNHDA and CDR2 is SQIVND (reference sequence). The CDR3 extends over 15 amino acids. Between the trimmed V and J ends, which lost 4 bases and 4 bases, there was a span of 16 bases. This chain's CDR3 is CASSKGGGRGTEAFF. As DNA, the CDR3 is TGTGCCAGTAGTAAGGGGGGCGGGCGAGGCACTGAAGCTTTCTTT.

This chain uses TRBV7-9 with TRBJ1-1; D may be TRBD1 (5 bases). Looked up from germline, CDR1 is SEHNR and CDR2 is FQNEAQ (reference sequence). V gave up 5 bases and J gave up 3 bases, with 16 bases separating them. This CDR3 has 15 amino acids. The CDR3 sequence: CASSETQGYYTEAFF. In DNA, the CDR3 is TGTGCCAGCAGCGAGACCCAGGGATACTACACTGAAGCTTTCTTT. Full variable domain (outside the CDR3, taken from reference TRBV7-9 and TRBJ1-1): DTGVSQNPRHKITKRGQNVTFRCDPISEHNRLYWYRQTLGQGPEFLTYFQNEAQLEKSRLLSDRFSAERPKGSFSTLEIQRTEQGDSAMYLCASSETQGYYTEAFFGQGTRLTVV.

V gene TRBV4-1 combines with J gene TRBJ2-1; maybe TRBD1 (7 bases). The CDR3 consists of 16 residues. Per germline, CDR1 MGHRA and CDR2 YSYEKL. The V end was cut by 1 base, the J end by 2 bases, with 12 bases between. CDR3 in amino acids: CASSQVGGGAYNEQFF. CDR3 DNA: TGCGCCAGCAGCCAAGTAGGAGGGGGCGCCTACAATGAGCAGTTCTTC.

This clone was seen just once. The chain has TRBV27 and TRBJ1-6; TRBD1 aligns across 10 bases. The CDR3 is 15 amino acids. V shed 4 bases, J shed 7 bases, and the junction held 4 bases outside the gene matches. CDR1 is MNHEY, CDR2 SMNVEV, per germline (reference sequence). CDR3 bases: TGTGCCAGCAGTTCTGGGACAGGGGCGAATTCACCCCTCCACTTT. This codes for CASSSGTGANSPLHF.

The chain combines TRBV6-1 with TRBJ1-1; D is ambiguous. V gave up 2 bases and J gave up 6 bases, with 16 bases separating them. Germline CDR1 MNHNS, CDR2 SASEGT. The CDR3 has 15 amino acids. In DNA form, the CDR3 reads TGTGCCAGCAGTGAAACTCTCAGCTCCCCTGCTGAAGCTTTCTTT. Its translation is CASSETLSSPAEAFF.

J is TRBJ2-5 and V is TRBV27; D might be TRBD1 or TRBD2, each matching 5 bases. Germline values: CDR1 MNHEY, CDR2 SMNVEV (reference sequence). CDR3 length equals 14 residues. V lost 5 bases, J lost 7 bases, and 17 bases lay in between. CDR3 in amino acids: CASSPPGARGTQYF. DNA for the CDR3: TGTGCCAGCAGTCCCCCCGGGGCCCGGGGGACCCAGTACTTC.

This clone was seen just once. This chain links TRBV7-9 with TRBJ1-2; D may be TRBD1 (6 bases). Trimming stripped 2 bases from V and 8 bases from J, with 18 bases between. Germline V CDR1 and CDR2: SEHNR, FQNEAQ (reference sequence). CDR3 length: 15 amino acids. This CDR3 reads CASSLLGEAGEGYTF. CDR3 DNA: TGTGCCAGCAGCTTATTAGGTGAGGCAGGGGAAGGCTACACCTTC.

V usage is TRBV9 and J usage is TRBJ1-2; D remains unclear. CDR1 is SGDLS and CDR2 is YYNGEE in the germline V gene. With 0 bases removed from V and 4 bases from J, the gap between germline ends came to 10 bases. CDR3 length: 14 amino acids. Written as DNA, the CDR3 is TGTGCCAGCAGCGTAGTTGGTTCAGCCTATGGCTACACCTTC. Amino acids: CASSVVGSAYGYTF.

The V and J genes are TRBV5-1 and TRBJ1-4; D ambiguous. The CDR3 contains 17 residues. Germline V lookup: CDR1 SGHRS, CDR2 YFSETQ. Trimming stripped 1 base from V and 5 bases from J, with 18 bases between. In DNA, the CDR3 is TGCGCCAGCAGCTTGAGTTTTGGTGGACTCTCCAATGAAAAACTGTTTTTT. It yields the protein CASSLSFGGLSNEKLFF.

This clone was counted a single time. The rearrangement uses TRBV19 and TRBJ2-5; the match to TRBD2 covers 7 bases. The CDR3 is made up of 14 amino acids. The germline gives CDR1 LNHDA, CDR2 SQIVND (reference sequence). The V gene end was trimmed by 2 bases and the J gene end by 2 bases; junction bases not matched to a gene: 2. The CDR3 coding sequence is TGTGCCAGTAGTATATGGGGGGGTCAAGAGACCCAGTACTTC. It specifies CASSIWGGQETQYF.

The chain recombines TRBV29-1 with TRBJ1-2; no firm D call. V was trimmed by 6 bases and J by 6 bases, leaving 11 bases between them. Germline CDR1 reads SQVTM; CDR2 reads ANQGSEA. CDR3 length equals 11 residues. CDR3 protein: CSVTGLDGYTF. The CDR3 region has the DNA TGCAGCGTGACTGGTTTGGATGGCTACACCTTC.

This clone was counted once. This chain joins TRBV7-9 and TRBJ1-1; D perhaps matches TRBD1 (5 bases). V lost 1 base to trimming and J lost 2 bases, with 8 bases between them. This CDR3 comprises 14 residues. The germline V gene has CDR1 SEHNR and CDR2 FQNEAQ (reference sequence). This CDR3 reads CASSLGQGNTEAFF. CDR3 coding DNA: TGTGCCAGCAGCTTAGGGCAGGGTAACACTGAAGCTTTCTTT.

This chain uses TRBV28 with TRBJ2-5; D ambiguous. The CDR3 is 15 amino acids. V dropped 5 bases and J dropped 1 base, with 14 bases sitting between them. Germline loops: CDR1 MDHEN, CDR2 SYDVKM. CDR3 bases: TGTGCCAGCAGTACTCCTACAAATTTCCAAGAGACCCAGTACTTC. This sequence encodes CASSTPTNFQETQYF.

The chain couples TRBV19 to TRBJ1-1; the D is unclear. The CDR3 covers 14 residues. The germline V gene has CDR1 LNHDA and CDR2 SQIVND (reference sequence). The V and J ends lost 2 bases and 3 bases respectively, with 10 bases between them. The CDR3, as DNA: TGTGCCAGTAGTATATTATCGGGTTACACTGAAGCTTTCTTT. It codes for CASSILSGYTEAFF.

CDR3 bases: TGCGCCAGCAGCTTGCAACAGGGAATTGAAGCTTTCTTT. Amino acid sequence: CASSLQQGIEAFF. This chain links TRBV5-1 with TRBJ1-1; tentative D call: TRBD1 (6 bases). The CDR3 is 13 residues long. Germline lookup yields CDR1 SGHRS and CDR2 YFSETQ. V was shortened by 1 base and J by 7 bases, with 11 bases between the two germline ends.

The chain combines TRBV5-1 with TRBJ2-7; 8 bases are shared with TRBD1. In germline, CDR1 is SGHRS, CDR2 YFSETQ. This CDR3 comprises 15 residues. After removal of 4 bases from V and 2 bases from J, the junction contained 8 bases not matched to a gene. The CDR3: CASSQGQGPAYEQYF. In nucleotides, the CDR3 is TGCGCCAGCAGCCAAGGACAGGGCCCAGCCTACGAGCAGTACTTC.

V and J are TRBV27 and TRBJ2-7; D unresolved. Trimming took off 5 bases at V and 2 bases at J, with 10 bases between the two ends. Germline CDR1 is MNHEY and CDR2 is SMNVEV (reference sequence). The CDR3 extends over 13 amino acids. The CDR3 loop is CASSRWGTYEQYF. CDR3 nucleotides: TGTGCCAGCAGTAGATGGGGAACCTACGAGCAGTACTTC.

The chain couples TRBV7-2 to TRBJ2-5; D call uncertain. The CDR3 sequence is 14 residues long. V shed 4 bases and J shed 1 base, with 10 bases lying between them. Germline CDR1 SGHTA, CDR2 FQGNSA. The CDR3 coding sequence is TGTGCCAGCAGCTGGTCACACATCCAAGAGACCCAGTACTTC. It yields the protein CASSWSHIQETQYF.

The rearrangement uses TRBV19 and TRBJ2-3; TRBD2 matches at 7 bases. Trimming took 6 bases from V and 5 from J; bases not matched to a gene: 8. Germline V gene lookup returns CDR1 LNHDA and CDR2 SQIVND (reference sequence). This CDR3 contains 14 residues. The CDR3 is CASSPSPGGDTQYF. The CDR3 coding sequence is TGTGCCAGTAGCCCAAGTCCGGGGGGAGATACGCAGTATTTT.

In its sample, this clone was seen once. The DNA for the CDR3 is TGTGCCATCAGTGAAACAAGGGGACAGTCGGGGGGAAACACCATATATTTT. Its protein is CAISETRGQSGGNTIYF. The chain couples TRBV10-3 to TRBJ1-3; the match to TRBD1 covers 7 bases. This CDR3 contains 17 residues. Trimming removed 3 bases from V and 4 bases from J; junction bases left unmatched: 12. Germline CDR1 is ENHRY and CDR2 is SYGVKD.

The chain uses TRBV18 and TRBJ1-5; D is unresolved. This CDR3 has 14 residues. Germline V lookup: CDR1 KGHSH, CDR2 LQKENI. V lost 3 bases to trimming and J lost 10 bases, with 16 bases between them. In DNA form, the CDR3 reads TGTGCCAGCTCACCTGGGAGAAACATCAGCCCCCAGCATTTT. It specifies CASSPGRNISPQHF.

This clone was detected only a few times. The rearrangement links TRBV2 to TRBJ1-2; D gene uncertain. V was trimmed by 10 bases and J by 0 bases, leaving 15 bases between them. The CDR3 spans 14 residues. The germline gives CDR1 SNHLY, CDR2 FYNNEI. CDR3 in amino acids: CAIIRRGANYGYTF. The CDR3 DNA sequence: TGTGCCATCATCCGTCGTGGGGCTAACTATGGCTACACCTTC.

This clone came up once. The J gene is TRBJ2-5, the V gene TRBV2; D remains ambiguous. Trimming removed 4 bases at V and 2 bases at J, with 8 bases between. Germline V gene lookup returns CDR1 SNHLY and CDR2 FYNNEI. This CDR3 comprises 13 residues. The CDR3 loop reads CASSVGLQETQYF. CDR3 in DNA: TGTGCCAGCAGTGTGGGTTTGCAAGAGACCCAGTACTTC.

This chain links TRBV19 with TRBJ2-5; TRBD2 might be the D (6 bases). The end of the DNA fits TRBJ2-7 better, so the J call may be wrong. Germline V CDR1 and CDR2: LNHDA, SQIVND (reference sequence). CDR3 size: 14 residues. CDR3 sequence reads: CASSKPGGYYEQYF. The CDR3 DNA reads as TGTGCCAGTAGTAAACCTGGGGGGTATTACGAGCAGTACTTC.

The genes are TRBV10-1 and TRBJ2-5; no definite D call. The CDR3 sequence is 15 residues long. Trimming shortened V by 0 bases and J by 4 bases, and 12 bases separated the two germline ends. Germline CDR1 is WNHNN and CDR2 is SYGVQD (reference sequence). The CDR3 sequence: CASSESKIMSETQYF. CDR3 in DNA: TGCGCCAGCAGTGAGTCGAAAATCATGTCAGAGACCCAGTACTTC.

This rearrangement joins TRBV19 to TRBJ2-7, with D possibly TRBD1 on 6 matching bases. Germline V lookup: CDR1 LNHDA, CDR2 SQIVND (reference sequence). This CDR3 has 17 residues. V lost 5 bases and J 5 bases, leaving 25 bases between the germline ends. CDR3 sequence reads: CASSAITRWQGHDEQYF. CDR3 bases: TGTGCCAGTAGTGCTATAACCCGGTGGCAGGGGCACGACGAGCAGTACTTC.